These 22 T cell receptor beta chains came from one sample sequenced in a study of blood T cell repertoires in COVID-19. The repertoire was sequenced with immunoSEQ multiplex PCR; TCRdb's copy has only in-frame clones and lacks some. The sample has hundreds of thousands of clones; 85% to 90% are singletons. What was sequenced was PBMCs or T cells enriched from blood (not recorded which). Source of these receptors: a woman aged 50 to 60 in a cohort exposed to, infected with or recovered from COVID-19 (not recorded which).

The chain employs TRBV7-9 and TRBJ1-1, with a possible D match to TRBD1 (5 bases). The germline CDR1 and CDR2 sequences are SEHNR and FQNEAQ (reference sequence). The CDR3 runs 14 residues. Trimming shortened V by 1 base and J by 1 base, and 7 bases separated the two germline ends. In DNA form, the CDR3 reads TGTGCCAGCAGCTTAGGTACAGGGAACACTGAAGCTTTCTTT. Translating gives CASSLGTGNTEAFF.

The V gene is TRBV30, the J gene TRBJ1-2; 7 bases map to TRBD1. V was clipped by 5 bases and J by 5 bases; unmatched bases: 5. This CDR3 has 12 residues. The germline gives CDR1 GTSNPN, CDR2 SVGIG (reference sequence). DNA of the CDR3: TGTGCCTGGGGGACAGCAAGTTATGGCTACACCTTC. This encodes CAWGTASYGYTF.

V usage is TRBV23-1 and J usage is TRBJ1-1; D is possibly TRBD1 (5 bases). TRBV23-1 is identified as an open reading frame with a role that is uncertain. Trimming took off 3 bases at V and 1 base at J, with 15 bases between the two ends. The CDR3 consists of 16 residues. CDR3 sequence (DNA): TGCGCCAGCAGTCACTTTTATTACCAGGGGAACACTGAAGCTTTCTTT. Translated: CASSHFYYQGNTEAFF.

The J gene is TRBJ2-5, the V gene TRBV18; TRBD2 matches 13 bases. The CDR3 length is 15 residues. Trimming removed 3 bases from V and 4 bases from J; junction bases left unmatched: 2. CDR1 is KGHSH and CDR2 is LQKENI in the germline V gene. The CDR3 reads CASSPWTSGGETQYF. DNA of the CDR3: TGTGCCAGCTCACCCTGGACTAGCGGGGGAGAGACCCAGTACTTC.

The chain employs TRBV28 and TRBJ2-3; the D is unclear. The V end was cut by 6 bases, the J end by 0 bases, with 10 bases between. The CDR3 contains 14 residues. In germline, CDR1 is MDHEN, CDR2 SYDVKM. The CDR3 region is CASRLSISTDTQYF. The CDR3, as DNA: TGTGCCAGCAGGCTAAGTATTAGCACAGATACGCAGTATTTT.

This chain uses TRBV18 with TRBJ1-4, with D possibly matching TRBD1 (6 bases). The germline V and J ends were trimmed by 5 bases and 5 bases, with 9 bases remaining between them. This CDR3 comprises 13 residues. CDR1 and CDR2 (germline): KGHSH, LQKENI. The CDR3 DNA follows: TGTGCCAGCTCAGGACAGAAAAATGAAAAACTGTTTTTT. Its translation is CASSGQKNEKLFF.

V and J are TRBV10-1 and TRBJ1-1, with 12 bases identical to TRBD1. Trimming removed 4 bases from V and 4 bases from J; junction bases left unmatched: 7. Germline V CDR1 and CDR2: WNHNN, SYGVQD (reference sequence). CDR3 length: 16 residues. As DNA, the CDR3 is TGCGCCAGCAGTGGGGTTTTGGGACAGGGGGCCACTGAAGCTTTCTTT. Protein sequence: CASSGVLGQGATEAFF.

CDR3 region: CASSKTGTPEQYF. In DNA, the CDR3 is TGTGCCAGCAGCAAAACCGGGACTCCCGAGCAGTACTTC. This rearrangement joins TRBV28 to TRBJ2-7; weak D call: TRBD2 (6 bases). This CDR3 comprises 13 residues. The germline CDR1 and CDR2 sequences are MDHEN and SYDVKM. Trimming pared 6 bases from V and 6 bases from J, leaving 15 bases between.

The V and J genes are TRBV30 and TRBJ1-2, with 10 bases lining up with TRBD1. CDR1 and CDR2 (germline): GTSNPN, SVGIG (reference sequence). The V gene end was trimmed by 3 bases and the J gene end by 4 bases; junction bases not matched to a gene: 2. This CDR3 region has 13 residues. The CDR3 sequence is CAWRTGGRYGYTF. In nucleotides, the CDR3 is TGTGCCTGGAGGACAGGGGGCCGCTATGGCTACACCTTC.

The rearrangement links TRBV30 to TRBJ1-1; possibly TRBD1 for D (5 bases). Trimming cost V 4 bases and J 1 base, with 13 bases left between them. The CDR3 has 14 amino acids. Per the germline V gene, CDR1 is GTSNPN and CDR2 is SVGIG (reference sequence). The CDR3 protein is CAWNQGRANTEAFF. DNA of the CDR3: TGTGCCTGGAATCAAGGCAGGGCGAACACTGAAGCTTTCTTT.

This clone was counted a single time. The CDR3 region has the DNA TGTGCCAGCAGCAGGAGGTTGGGCGGCGGCGAGGTTGCTTTCTTT. As protein: CASSRRLGGGEVAFF. The chain carries TRBV3-1 (or the pseudogene TRBV3-2) and TRBJ1-1; D is unresolved. This CDR3 is 15 amino acids long. V lost 5 bases and J 11 bases, leaving 24 bases between the germline ends. Per germline, CDR1 LGHDT and CDR2 YNNKEL (reference sequence).

In DNA form, the CDR3 reads TGTGCCAGCAGGAGCGGGGGGGCACAAGAGACCCAGTACTTC. Its translation is CASRSGGAQETQYF. The V and J genes are TRBV28 and TRBJ2-5, with 10 bases identical to TRBD2. Trimming removed 6 bases from V and 2 bases from J; junction bases left unmatched: 3. Germline lookup yields CDR1 MDHEN and CDR2 SYDVKM. The CDR3 is 14 amino acids. Full variable domain (rest looked up from reference TRBV28 and TRBJ2-5): DVKVTQSSRYLVKRTGEKVFLECVQDMDHENMFWYRQDPGLGLRLIYFSYDVKMKEKGDIPEGYSVSREKKERFSLILESASTNQTSMYLCASRSGGAQETQYFGPGTRLLVL.

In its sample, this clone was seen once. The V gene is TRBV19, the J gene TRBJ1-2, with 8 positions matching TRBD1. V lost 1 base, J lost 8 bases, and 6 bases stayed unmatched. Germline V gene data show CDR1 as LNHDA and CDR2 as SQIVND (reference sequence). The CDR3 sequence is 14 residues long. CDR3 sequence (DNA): TGTGCCAGTAGTATAGCCAGGGGGCGGGAGGGCTACACCTTC. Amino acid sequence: CASSIARGREGYTF.

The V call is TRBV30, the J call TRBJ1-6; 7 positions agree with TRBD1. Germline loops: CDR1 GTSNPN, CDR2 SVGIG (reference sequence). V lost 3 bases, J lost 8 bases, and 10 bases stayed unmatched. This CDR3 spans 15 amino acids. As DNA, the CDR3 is TGTGCCTGGAGGGAAGAGGGGGCTTTCCATTCACCCCTCCACTTT. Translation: CAWREEGAFHSPLHF. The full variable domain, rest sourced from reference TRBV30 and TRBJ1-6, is SQTIHQWPATLVQPVGSPLSLECTVEGTSNPNLYWYRQAAGRGLQLLFYSVGIGQISSEVPQNLSASRPQDRQFILSSKKLLLSDSGFYLCAWREEGAFHSPLHFGNGTRLTVT.

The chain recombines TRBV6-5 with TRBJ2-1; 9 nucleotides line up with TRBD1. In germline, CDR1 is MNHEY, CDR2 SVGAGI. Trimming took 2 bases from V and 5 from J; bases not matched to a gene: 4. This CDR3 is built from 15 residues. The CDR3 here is CASSYLTGGHNEQFF. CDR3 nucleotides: TGTGCCAGCAGTTACCTAACAGGGGGCCACAATGAGCAGTTCTTC.

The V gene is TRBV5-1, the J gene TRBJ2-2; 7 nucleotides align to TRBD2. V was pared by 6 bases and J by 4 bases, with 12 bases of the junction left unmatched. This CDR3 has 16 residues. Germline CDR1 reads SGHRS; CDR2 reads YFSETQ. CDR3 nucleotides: TGCGCCAGCAAGAACACCGGGACGGGAGGCACCGGGGAGCTGTTTTTT. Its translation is CASKNTGTGGTGELFF. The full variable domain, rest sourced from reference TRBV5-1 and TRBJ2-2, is KAGVTQTPRYLIKTRGQQVTLSCSPISGHRSVSWYQQTPGQGLQFLFEYFSETQRNKGNFPGRFSGRQFSNSRSEMNVSTLELGDSALYLCASKNTGTGGTGELFFGEGSRLTVL.

The CDR3, as DNA: TGTGCCAGCAGCCCGAGACAGGGCGTCGGCAATGAGCAGTTCTTC. Translation: CASSPRQGVGNEQFF. The J gene is TRBJ2-1, the V gene TRBV27, with 7 positions matching TRBD1. The CDR3 is 15 residues long. The germline V gene encodes CDR1 MNHEY and CDR2 SMNVEV (reference sequence). Trimming at V came to 6 bases and at J to 6 bases, leaving 11 bases not matched to a gene.

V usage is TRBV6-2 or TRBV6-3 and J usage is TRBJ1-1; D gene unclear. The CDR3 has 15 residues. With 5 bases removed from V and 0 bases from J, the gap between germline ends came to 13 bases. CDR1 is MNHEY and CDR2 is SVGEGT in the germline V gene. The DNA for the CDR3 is TGTGCCAGCAGTCCCTGGGGAGCTCTGAACACTGAAGCTTTCTTT. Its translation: CASSPWGALNTEAFF.

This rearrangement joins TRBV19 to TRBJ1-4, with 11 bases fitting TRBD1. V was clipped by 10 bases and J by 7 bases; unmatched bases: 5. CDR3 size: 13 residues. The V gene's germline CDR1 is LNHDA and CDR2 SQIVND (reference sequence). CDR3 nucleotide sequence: TGTGCCATCTCCGGGACAGGGGGTGAAAAACTGTTTTTT. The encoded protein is CAISGTGGEKLFF.

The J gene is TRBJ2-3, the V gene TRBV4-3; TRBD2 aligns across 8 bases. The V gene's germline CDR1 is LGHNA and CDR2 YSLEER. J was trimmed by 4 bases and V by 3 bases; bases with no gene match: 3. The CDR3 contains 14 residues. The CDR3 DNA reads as TGCGCCAGCAGCCACCGGGGGGGCTCAGATACGCAGTATTTT. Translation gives CASSHRGGSDTQYF.

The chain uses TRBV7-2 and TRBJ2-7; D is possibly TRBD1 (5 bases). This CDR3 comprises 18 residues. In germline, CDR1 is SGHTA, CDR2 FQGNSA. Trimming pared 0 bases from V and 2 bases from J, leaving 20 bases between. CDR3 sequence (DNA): TGTGCCAGCAGCTTAGCCCACTCCCAGGGATACAGAGCCTACGAGCAGTACTTC. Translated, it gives CASSLAHSQGYRAYEQYF. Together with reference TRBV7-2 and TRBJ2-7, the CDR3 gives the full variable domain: GAGVSQSPSNKVTEKGKDVELRCDPISGHTALYWYRQSLGQGLEFLIYFQGNSAPDKSGLPSDRFSAERTGGSVSTLTIQRTQQEDSAVYLCASSLAHSQGYRAYEQYFGPGTRLTVT.

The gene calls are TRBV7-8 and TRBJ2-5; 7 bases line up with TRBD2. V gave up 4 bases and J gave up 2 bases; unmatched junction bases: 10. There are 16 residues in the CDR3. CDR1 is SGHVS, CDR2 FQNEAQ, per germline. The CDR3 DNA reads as TGTGCCAGCAGCTCCATCCCCCACGGGGGGCAAGAGACCCAGTACTTC. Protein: CASSSIPHGGQETQYF.